One sample yielded the 31 T cell receptor beta chains listed below, sequenced in a study of early T cells in non-severe SARS-CoV-2 infection (dated by TCRdb to the early 2020s). The library was made by 5' RACE. Instrument used: NextSeq 500. TCRdb applied fastp at Q25 and MiXCR to the public reads, then kept only in-frame beta chains. Every CDR3 protein is listed once, alongside the most common genes and DNA of its rows. This sample is represented by 100,000 or so distinct CDR3 sequences; 16% of them were singletons. Clones ranked in the top ten supply about 5% of the sample. This sample comprised whole blood, obtained at baseline. These receptors all stem from an adult who was a healthcare worker with PCR-confirmed SARS-CoV-2 infection or an uninfected control (not recorded which).

Many counts were recorded for this clonotype. The junction shows a germline mismatch at one end, possibly a read error. V is TRBV20-1 and J is TRBJ1-1; no clear D gene. The CDR3 is 12 amino acids. Germline CDR1 is DFQATT and CDR2 is SNEGSKA (reference sequence). The CDR3 here is CSARWRNVETFF. CDR3 sequence (DNA): TGCAGTGCTAGATGGAGAAATGTTGAAACTTTCTTT.

The chain recombines TRBV20-1 with TRBJ1-5; D may be TRBD1 (5 bases). CDR3 length: 13 amino acids. Germline V gene lookup returns CDR1 DFQATT and CDR2 SNEGSKA (reference sequence). Trimming shortened V by 3 bases and J by 9 bases, and 15 bases separated the two germline ends. For the CDR3, the DNA is TGCAGTGCTAGCGCCGGCCCCGGGACGCCCCAGCATTTT. Translation: CSASAGPGTPQHF.

V is TRBV6-6 and J is TRBJ2-7; 7 nucleotides match TRBD1. CDR3 length equals 14 residues. The germline V gene has CDR1 MNHNY and CDR2 SVGAGI (reference sequence). Unmatched junction bases numbered 6, after V lost 5 bases and J lost 2 bases. CDR3 in DNA: TGTGCCAGCAGTATCAGACAGGGCGCCTACGAGCAGTACTTC. This encodes CASSIRQGAYEQYF.

The chain joins TRBV28 to TRBJ2-7, with D possibly being TRBD2 (7 bases). The CDR3 spans 17 residues. Per germline, CDR1 MDHEN and CDR2 SYDVKM. Trimming removed 5 bases from V and 0 bases from J, with 20 bases in between. The CDR3 bases are TGTGCCAGCAGTACCCCTCTAGGTCGGGGGGCCTCCTACGAGCAGTACTTC. As protein: CASSTPLGRGASYEQYF.

Many counts were recorded for this clonotype. The chain links TRBV6-5 to TRBJ2-1, with no clear D. The CDR3 length is 11 residues. Trimming removed 7 bases at V and 8 bases at J, with 9 bases between. In germline, CDR1 is MNHEY, CDR2 SVGAGI. CDR3 nucleotides: TGTGCCAGCAAGAGCTCGCATGAGCAGTTCTTC. This translates into CASKSSHEQFF.

This clonotype occurred many times. The chain combines TRBV2 with TRBJ1-1; D is unclear. The CDR3 sequence is 12 residues long. Germline values: CDR1 SNHLY, CDR2 FYNNEI. V lost 5 bases and J lost 1, with 5 bases in between. The chain's CDR3 is CASSTGNTEAFF. CDR3 coding DNA: TGTGCCAGCAGTACGGGGAACACTGAAGCTTTCTTT.

This clonotype turned up a few times. As DNA, the CDR3 is TGTGCCAGCAGTCCGCGAACAGGGGGCGCGAAGAGGGCTTTCTTT. Encoded protein: CASSPRTGGAKRAFF. The chain carries TRBV12-3 or TRBV12-4 and TRBJ1-1; 9 bases fit TRBD1. The CDR3 is 15 residues long. The J segment lost 11 bases and the V segment lost 5 bases, leaving 15 bases of the junction unmatched.

The genes are TRBV28 and TRBJ2-3; 11 bases fit TRBD2. Germline V CDR1 and CDR2: MDHEN, SYDVKM. CDR3 length equals 15 residues. V shed 5 bases, J shed 4 bases, and the junction held 5 bases outside the gene matches. CDR3 nucleotides: TGTGCCAGCAGTCTTAGCGGGAGGGTCGCAGATACGCAGTATTTT. This encodes CASSLSGRVADTQYF.

V usage is TRBV10-3 and J usage is TRBJ2-7; no definite D call. Germline loops: CDR1 ENHRY, CDR2 SYGVKD. CDR3 length: 12 amino acids. V was trimmed by 3 bases and J by 3 bases, leaving 6 bases between them. CDR3: CAISDQDYEQYF. CDR3 DNA sequence: TGTGCCATCAGTGATCAAGACTACGAGCAGTACTTC.

The genes are TRBV5-1 and TRBJ2-1, with a tentative D call TRBD1 (6 bases). V was clipped by 4 bases and J by 7 bases, with 15 bases between them. From germline, CDR1 is SGHRS and CDR2 YFSETQ. The CDR3 extends over 14 amino acids. CDR3 sequence (DNA): TGCGCCAGCAGCCTGGACACAGGGTCGAATGAGCAGTTCTTC. As protein: CASSLDTGSNEQFF.

The chain joins TRBV20-1 to TRBJ1-6; D remains unclear. The V gene lost 3 bases and the J gene lost 2 bases, with 11 bases spanning the gap. Germline V gene data show CDR1 as DFQATT and CDR2 as SNEGSKA (reference sequence). This CDR3 spans 15 amino acids. Here the CDR3 DNA reads TGCAGTGCTAGTGTGAGGAGGGCCTATAATTCACCCCTCCACTTT. It codes for CSASVRRAYNSPLHF.

This clonotype has more than one count but fewer than ten. V usage is TRBV7-2 and J usage is TRBJ1-2; the D gene is possibly TRBD1 (5 bases). The CDR3 consists of 16 residues. Trimming left V 1 base short and J 0 bases short, with 12 bases between. Germline CDR1 reads SGHTA; CDR2 reads FQGNSA. CDR3 protein: CASSLEGARANYGYTF. Here the CDR3 DNA reads TGTGCCAGCAGCTTAGAAGGGGCCCGAGCTAACTATGGCTACACCTTC.

This clonotype was recorded many times. The CDR3: CASSFAPRDRNIKNIQYF. DNA for the CDR3: TGTGCCAGCAGTTTCGCTCCCAGGGACCGGAACATAAAAAACATTCAGTACTTC. V is TRBV28 and J is TRBJ2-4, with D perhaps assigned TRBD1 or TRBD2 (5 bases each). V lost 3 bases and J lost 4, with 22 bases in between. There are 18 residues in the CDR3. The germline CDR1 and CDR2 sequences are MDHEN and SYDVKM. The full variable domain, with the rest looked up from reference TRBV28 and TRBJ2-4, is DVKVTQSSRYLVKRTGEKVFLECVQDMDHENMFWYRQDPGLGLRLIYFSYDVKMKEKGDIPEGYSVSREKKERFSLILESASTNQTSMYLCASSFAPRDRNIKNIQYFGAGTRLSVL.

This clonotype was detected only a few times. This chain links TRBV20-1 with TRBJ2-1, with 8 bases that match TRBD2. The V segment lost 6 bases and the J segment 8 bases; nucleotides outside the gene matches: 15. In germline, CDR1 is DFQATT, CDR2 SNEGSKA (reference sequence). The length of the CDR3 is 15 residues. The CDR3 here is CSASKGTRGLDEQFF. Written as DNA, the CDR3 is TGCAGTGCCTCCAAAGGGACTAGAGGTCTGGATGAGCAGTTCTTC.

With regard to this clonotype: Compared with germline, one end of the junction differs, possibly owing to a read error. The chain recombines TRBV18 with TRBJ1-1, with a possible D match to TRBD1 (5 bases). Germline CDR1 is KGHSH and CDR2 is LQKENI. This CDR3 comprises 15 residues. The CDR3 here is CVSSPSGTENTEAFF. Here the CDR3 DNA reads TGTGTCAGCTCACCAAGCGGGACCGAGAACACTGAAGCTTTCTTT.

The J gene is TRBJ2-7, the V gene TRBV20-1; 9 positions match TRBD2. Germline CDR1 and CDR2: DFQATT and SNEGSKA (reference sequence). CDR3 size: 16 residues. After removal of 0 bases from V and 2 bases from J, the junction contained 8 bases not matched to a gene. This CDR3 is CSARDVSGRSAYEQYF. The CDR3 DNA reads TGCAGTGCTAGAGATGTAAGCGGGAGGTCGGCCTACGAGCAGTACTTC.

This clonotype was seen a few times. V usage is TRBV19 and J usage is TRBJ2-3, with TRBD2 matching over 14 bases. Germline V gives CDR1 LNHDA, CDR2 SQIVND (reference sequence). CDR3 length: 18 amino acids. J lost 0 bases, V lost 5 bases, and 7 bases had no gene match. Here the CDR3 reads CASSAGLAGGTSTDTQYF. The CDR3 bases are TGTGCCAGTAGTGCCGGACTAGCGGGAGGAACTAGCACAGATACGCAGTATTTT.

This clonotype has at least ten counts. The CDR3 sequence is CASSLLWSTDTQYF. In DNA form, the CDR3 reads TGTGCCAGCAGTTTGCTCTGGAGCACAGATACGCAGTATTTT. The V call is TRBV12-3 or TRBV12-4, the J call TRBJ2-3, with D hard to call. The V end lost 3 bases, the J end lost 0 bases, and 7 bases lay between the germline ends. This CDR3 region has 14 residues.

Only a few counts were recorded for this clonotype. The genes are TRBV19 and TRBJ2-1, with D perhaps matching TRBD2 (6 bases). The CDR3 length is 12 residues. CDR1 is LNHDA and CDR2 is SQIVND in the germline V gene (reference sequence). V lost 7 bases and J lost 10, with 14 bases in between. The CDR3 DNA follows: TGTGCCAGTAAAGGCGGGGCAGCGGAGCAGTTCTTC. This codes for CASKGGAAEQFF.

The chain couples TRBV20-1 to TRBJ2-7, with D perhaps given as TRBD1 or TRBD2 (5 bases each). CDR1 and CDR2 from the germline V gene are DFQATT and SNEGSKA (reference sequence). This CDR3 is 13 amino acids long. V shed 5 bases and J shed 7 bases, with 18 bases lying between them. CDR3 sequence reads: CSARVRGRVEQYF. The DNA of the CDR3 is TGCAGTGCTCGCGTGAGGGGCAGGGTAGAGCAGTACTTC.

This clonotype occurred many times. This chain joins TRBV28 and TRBJ2-1; D is uncertain. V was shortened by 8 bases and J by 13 bases, with 12 bases between the two germline ends. The CDR3 contains 10 residues. Looked up from germline, CDR1 is MDHEN and CDR2 is SYDVKM. Here the CDR3 reads CASSDSDQFF. For the CDR3, the DNA is TGTGCCAGCTCGGATAGTGATCAGTTCTTC.

The chain is built from TRBV5-4 and TRBJ2-1; 10 positions match TRBD2. The CDR3 sequence is 15 residues long. Losses at the gene ends were 4 bases for V and 5 bases for J; bases not matched to a gene: 6. Per the germline V gene, CDR1 is SGHNT and CDR2 is YYREEE (reference sequence). This CDR3 reads CASSLTSGTNNEQFF. The CDR3, as DNA: TGTGCCAGCAGCCTTACTAGCGGGACAAACAATGAGCAGTTCTTC.

This sequence joins TRBV28 and TRBJ2-5; D perhaps matches TRBD1 (5 bases). This CDR3 spans 11 amino acids. Looked up from germline, CDR1 is MDHEN and CDR2 is SYDVKM. V gave up 6 bases and J gave up 11 bases, with 13 bases separating them. This CDR3 is CASSLRGSQYF. The CDR3 DNA follows: TGTGCCAGCAGCCTTAGGGGCTCGCAGTACTTC.

The rearrangement uses TRBV7-9 and TRBJ1-1, with 10 positions matching TRBD1. Germline loops: CDR1 SEHNR, CDR2 FQNEAQ (reference sequence). Trimming removed 10 bases from V and 6 bases from J; junction bases left unmatched: 8. This CDR3 has 13 residues. The CDR3 coding sequence is TGTGCCACCTCACCAGGACAGGGGGCTGAAGCTTTCTTT. Protein: CATSPGQGAEAFF. The complete variable domain, with remaining parts taken from reference TRBV7-9 and TRBJ1-1, reads DTGVSQNPRHKITKRGQNVTFRCDPISEHNRLYWYRQTLGQGPEFLTYFQNEAQLEKSRLLSDRFSAERPKGSFSTLEIQRTEQGDSAMYLCATSPGQGAEAFFGQGTRLTVV.

The chain joins TRBV7-6 to TRBJ1-4; D gene uncertain. Trimming pared 5 bases from V and 4 bases from J, leaving 17 bases between. In germline, CDR1 is SGHVS, CDR2 FNYEAQ. The CDR3 totals 16 residues. The CDR3 DNA is TGTGCCAGCAGCCCGGACGGCCTCACCCGTAATGAAAAACTGTTTTTT. Amino acids: CASSPDGLTRNEKLFF.

The chain is built from TRBV6-2 or TRBV6-3 and TRBJ2-3; 8 bases are a match to TRBD2. CDR1 is MNHEY and CDR2 is SVGEGT in the germline V gene. The CDR3 sequence is 15 residues long. Germline trimming cut 5 bases from V and 5 bases from J; bases unmatched to any gene: 9. The CDR3 bases are TGTGCCAGCAGTCCGGGGCGGGAGGAATTAGATACGCAGTATTTT. Amino acid sequence: CASSPGREELDTQYF.

In this sample, this clonotype is medium-sized. The gene calls are TRBV20-1 and TRBJ2-1, with D perhaps assigned TRBD1 or TRBD2 (5 bases each). The CDR3 spans 12 residues. CDR1 is DFQATT, CDR2 SNEGSKA, per germline (reference sequence). V gave up 5 bases and J gave up 15 bases, with 20 bases separating them. The CDR3 loop reads CSAVDGTIDTFF. The CDR3 DNA sequence: TGCAGTGCTGTAGACGGGACCATCGACACGTTCTTC.

The chain links TRBV12-3 or TRBV12-4 to TRBJ2-7; TRBD1 or TRBD2 may be the D gene (5 bases each). V was trimmed by 6 bases and J by 2 bases, leaving 17 bases between them. CDR3 length equals 15 residues. CDR3 coding DNA: TGTGCCAGCAGCATGTACGGGGCCGTCACCTACGAGCAGTACTTC. It specifies CASSMYGAVTYEQYF.

The chain carries TRBV3-1 and TRBJ2-3; 10 bases fit TRBD2. The CDR3 extends over 14 amino acids. CDR1 is LGHDT and CDR2 is YNNKEL in the germline V gene (reference sequence). V lost 1 base and J lost 8; bases outside the gene matches: 3. DNA for the CDR3: TGTGCCAGCAGCCAAGGGACTAGCGGCTTTACGCAGTATTTT. It codes for CASSQGTSGFTQYF.

This clonotype was observed a few times. J is TRBJ1-4 and V is TRBV12-3 or TRBV12-4; no firm D call. Between the trimmed V and J ends, which lost 1 base and 0 bases, there was a span of 6 bases. CDR3 length: 15 residues. This CDR3 reads CASSLGRTTNEKLFF. For the CDR3, the DNA is TGTGCCAGCAGTTTAGGGCGTACAACTAATGAAAAACTGTTTTTT.

This chain links TRBV11-2 with TRBJ2-7; D call uncertain. Germline lookup yields CDR1 SGHAT and CDR2 FQNNGV. This CDR3 is 15 amino acids long. Deletions cut 1 base from V and 3 bases from J, with 13 bases between. CDR3: CASSLVSAEYYEQYF. The CDR3 DNA follows: TGTGCCAGCAGCTTAGTCAGTGCAGAATACTACGAGCAGTACTTC.